This TCR beta chain was sequenced in a study of blood T cell repertoires in COVID-19. Study in general: Acute and convalescent COVID-19 samples came from the United States, Italy and Spain. Sources were T cells, B-cell-depleted T cells, or PBMCs; the material itself was cDNA or gDNA.

In the source study's methods: Reference gene primers were amplified, and this amplification served to estimate nucleated cell counts. Measured with immunoSEQ multiplex PCR; TCRdb has only the in-frame clones, and not every one. V, J and clone size are those of that table, while D and trimming were read from the DNA. The data show about 160,000 clones, 70% to 80% seen once. The CDR3 length is 16 residues. Looked up from germline, CDR1 is SGHAT and CDR2 is FQNNGV. V lost 5 bases, J lost 7 bases, and 14 bases stayed unmatched. The chain is built from TRBV11-2 and TRBJ2-5; 9 bases match TRBD1. The sequencing input was peripheral blood. This TCR derives from a man in his 60s with acute or convalescent COVID-19. The CDR3: CASSPAGQGGLGTQYF. In DNA form, the CDR3 reads TGTGCCAGCAGCCCAGCGGGACAGGGTGGTTTGGGGACCCAGTACTTC.